The next 13 T cell receptor beta chains were all read from a single sample in a study of blood T cell repertoires in COVID-19. TCRdb's table, derived via immunoSEQ multiplex PCR, lists solely in-frame clones and lacks some. Of over 90,000 clones in the sample, about 90% were seen once. Sequences were obtained from peripheral blood. These receptors all come from a man between 18 and 29 years old with acute or convalescent COVID-19.

The V gene is TRBV14, the J gene TRBJ2-6, with D perhaps TRBD1 (5 bases). Germline V CDR1 and CDR2: SGHDN, FVKESK. With 4 bases removed from V and 3 bases from J, the gap between germline ends came to 10 bases. The CDR3 contains 15 residues. The CDR3 DNA sequence: TGTGCCAGCAGCCTGACAGCCGGTGGGGCCAACGTCCTGACTTTC. It yields the protein CASSLTAGGANVLTF.

This chain links TRBV18 with TRBJ2-3; D remains ambiguous. With 1 base removed from V and 1 base from J, the gap between germline ends came to 6 bases. The CDR3 loop spans 14 amino acids. Germline V lookup: CDR1 KGHSH, CDR2 LQKENI. CDR3 sequence: CASSPRGGTDTQYF. CDR3 in DNA: TGTGCCAGCTCACCACGAGGAGGCACAGATACGCAGTATTTT. The whole variable domain, filled in from reference TRBV18 and TRBJ2-3, reads NAGVMQNPRHLVRRRGQEARLRCSPMKGHSHVYWYRQLPEEGLKFMVYLQKENIIDESGMPKERFSAEFPKEGPSILRIQQVVRGDSAAYFCASSPRGGTDTQYFGPGTRLTVL.

The CDR3 is CASSSETGSISGAFF. CDR3 coding DNA: TGTGCCAGCAGCTCGGAGACAGGGTCTATCAGTGGAGCTTTCTTT. This chain uses TRBV6-5 with TRBJ1-1; 7 bases are a match to TRBD1. Germline CDR1 and CDR2: MNHEY and SVGAGI. After removal of 6 bases from V and 10 bases from J, the junction contained 17 bases not matched to a gene. The CDR3 sequence is 15 residues long.

This chain links TRBV29-1 with TRBJ1-1, with D perhaps TRBD1 (5 bases). Trimming cost V 7 bases and J 1 base, with 7 bases left between them. Germline CDR1 SQVTM, CDR2 ANQGSEA. This CDR3 is built from 11 residues. The CDR3: CSARENTEAFF. The CDR3 DNA follows: TGCAGCGCCAGGGAGAACACTGAAGCTTTCTTT.

The rearrangement joins TRBV18 to TRBJ1-6, with D uncertain. The V end was cut by 0 bases, the J end by 10 bases, with 16 bases between. The CDR3 contains 16 residues. Germline-derived CDR1 and CDR2 are KGHSH and LQKENI. CDR3 in amino acids: CASSPPRTDLRSPLHF. The CDR3 DNA is TGTGCCAGCTCACCACCGAGAACAGATCTAAGATCACCCCTCCACTTT.

The J gene is TRBJ1-3, the V gene TRBV9; the match to TRBD1 covers 11 bases. V dropped 0 bases and J dropped 0; count of bases not matched to a gene: 2. Germline V gene lookup returns CDR1 SGDLS and CDR2 YYNGEE. This CDR3 comprises 17 residues. CDR3: CASSVEGTGGSGNTIYF. CDR3 sequence (DNA): TGTGCCAGCAGCGTAGAAGGGACAGGGGGCTCTGGAAACACCATATATTTT. The variable domain in full, with the rest retrieved from reference TRBV9 and TRBJ1-3, is DSGVTQTPKHLITATGQRVTLRCSPRSGDLSVYWYQQSLDQGLQFLIQYYNGEERAKGNILERFSAQQFPDLHSELNLSSLELGDSALYFCASSVEGTGGSGNTIYFGEGSWLTVV.

The chain combines TRBV7-6 with TRBJ1-3; 11 nucleotides align to TRBD1. Trimming took 5 bases from V and 7 from J; bases not matched to a gene: 1. The length of the CDR3 is 13 residues. The germline CDR1 and CDR2 sequences are SGHVS and FNYEAQ. The CDR3 sequence: CASSRDRGNTIYF. The CDR3 coding sequence is TGTGCCAGCAGCCGGGACAGGGGGAACACCATATATTTT.

The CDR3 DNA reads TGTGCCAGCTCACCAGGACAGGGAAGGTGGGGAAGGGGCACTGAAGCTTTCTTT. Translation gives CASSPGQGRWGRGTEAFF. The chain joins TRBV18 to TRBJ1-1, with TRBD1 matching over 8 bases. The CDR3 spans 18 residues. Germline trimming cut 2 bases from V and 4 bases from J; bases unmatched to any gene: 15. Germline CDR1 reads KGHSH; CDR2 reads LQKENI.

The chain is built from TRBV5-1 and TRBJ1-1, with D possibly matching TRBD1 (5 bases). V was cut by 0 bases and J by 5 bases, with 11 bases left in between. CDR1 and CDR2 from the germline V gene are SGHRS and YFSETQ. The CDR3 is 14 amino acids. CDR3 coding DNA: TGCGCCAGCAGCTTGGCCGGGGGGGAGACTGAAGCTTTCTTT. Translation gives CASSLAGGETEAFF.

CDR3 region: CASSRRLDSPLHF. In DNA form, the CDR3 reads TGTGCCAGCAGTCGTAGACTGGATTCACCCCTCCACTTT. The chain employs TRBV3-1 (or the pseudogene TRBV3-2) and TRBJ1-6; unclear D gene. This CDR3 is 13 amino acids long. Germline CDR1 is LGHDT and CDR2 is YNNKEL (reference sequence). V was clipped by 6 bases and J by 8 bases, with 11 bases between them.

The V gene is TRBV18, the J gene TRBJ2-7, with 9 positions matching TRBD2. The CDR3 is 15 residues long. Per the germline V gene, CDR1 is KGHSH and CDR2 is LQKENI. With 0 bases clipped from V and 2 bases from J, the junction kept 2 bases outside the gene matches. The CDR3 DNA reads as TGTGCCAGCTCACCACCGGCGGGGGGGACCTACGAGCAGTACTTC. It codes for CASSPPAGGTYEQYF.

V is TRBV6-1 and J is TRBJ1-6; TRBD1 is a possible D gene (5 bases). The V end lost 2 bases, the J end lost 10 bases, and 18 bases lay between the germline ends. The germline gives CDR1 MNHNS, CDR2 SASEGT. The CDR3 is 16 amino acids. CDR3 nucleotide sequence: TGTGCCAGCAGTGAATATCCCCCAGGGATAGGGTCACCCCTCCACTTT. Its protein product is CASSEYPPGIGSPLHF.

This chain links TRBV9 with TRBJ1-4, with TRBD1 as a possible D gene (6 bases). V was cut by 4 bases and J by 6 bases, with 16 bases left in between. This CDR3 has 15 residues. Germline-derived CDR1 and CDR2 are SGDLS and YYNGEE. CDR3 coding DNA: TGTGCCAGCAGCCCGAGTGGGGGCGCGGATGAAAAACTGTTTTTT. The encoded protein is CASSPSGGADEKLFF. The variable domain in full, completed from reference TRBV9 and TRBJ1-4, reads DSGVTQTPKHLITATGQRVTLRCSPRSGDLSVYWYQQSLDQGLQFLIQYYNGEERAKGNILERFSAQQFPDLHSELNLSSLELGDSALYFCASSPSGGADEKLFFGSGTQLSVL.